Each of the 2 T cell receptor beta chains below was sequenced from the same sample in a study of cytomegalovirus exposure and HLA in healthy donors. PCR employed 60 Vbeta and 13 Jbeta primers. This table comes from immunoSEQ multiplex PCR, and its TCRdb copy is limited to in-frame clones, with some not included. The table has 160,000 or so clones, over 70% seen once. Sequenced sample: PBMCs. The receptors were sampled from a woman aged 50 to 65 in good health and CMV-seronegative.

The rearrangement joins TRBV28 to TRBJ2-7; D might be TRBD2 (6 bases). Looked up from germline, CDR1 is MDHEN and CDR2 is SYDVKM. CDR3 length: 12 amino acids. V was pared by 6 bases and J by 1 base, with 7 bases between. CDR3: CASRRGSYEQYF. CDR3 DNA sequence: TGTGCCAGCAGACGGGGGTCCTACGAGCAGTACTTC.

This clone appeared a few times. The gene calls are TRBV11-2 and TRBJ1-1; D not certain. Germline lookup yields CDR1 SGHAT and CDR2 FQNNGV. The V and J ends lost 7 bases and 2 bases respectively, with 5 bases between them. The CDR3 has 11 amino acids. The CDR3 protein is CASTLNTEAFF. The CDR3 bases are TGTGCCAGCACCCTTAACACTGAAGCTTTCTTT. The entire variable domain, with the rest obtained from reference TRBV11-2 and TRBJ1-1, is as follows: EAGVAQSPRYKIIEKRQSVAFWCNPISGHATLYWYQQILGQGPKLLIQFQNNGVVDDSQLPKDRFSAERLKGVDSTLKIQPAKLEDSAVYLCASTLNTEAFFGQGTRLTVV.